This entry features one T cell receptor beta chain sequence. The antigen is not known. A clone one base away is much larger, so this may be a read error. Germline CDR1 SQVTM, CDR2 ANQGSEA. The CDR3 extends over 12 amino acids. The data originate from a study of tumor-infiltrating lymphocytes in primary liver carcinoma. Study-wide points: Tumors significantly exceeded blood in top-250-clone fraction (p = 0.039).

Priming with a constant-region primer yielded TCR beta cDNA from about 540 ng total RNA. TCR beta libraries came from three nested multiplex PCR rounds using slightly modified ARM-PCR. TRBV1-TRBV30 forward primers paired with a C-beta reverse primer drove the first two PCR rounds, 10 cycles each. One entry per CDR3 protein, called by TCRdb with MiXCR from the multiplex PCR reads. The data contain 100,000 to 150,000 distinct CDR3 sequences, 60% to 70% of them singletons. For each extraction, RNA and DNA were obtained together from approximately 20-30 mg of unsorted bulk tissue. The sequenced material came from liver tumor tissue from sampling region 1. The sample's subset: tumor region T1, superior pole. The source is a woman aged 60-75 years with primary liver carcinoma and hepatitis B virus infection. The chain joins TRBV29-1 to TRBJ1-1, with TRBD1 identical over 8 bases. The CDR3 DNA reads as TGCAGCGTTGGACAGGGGCTCTCCGAAGCTATCTTT. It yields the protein CSVGQGLSEAIF.